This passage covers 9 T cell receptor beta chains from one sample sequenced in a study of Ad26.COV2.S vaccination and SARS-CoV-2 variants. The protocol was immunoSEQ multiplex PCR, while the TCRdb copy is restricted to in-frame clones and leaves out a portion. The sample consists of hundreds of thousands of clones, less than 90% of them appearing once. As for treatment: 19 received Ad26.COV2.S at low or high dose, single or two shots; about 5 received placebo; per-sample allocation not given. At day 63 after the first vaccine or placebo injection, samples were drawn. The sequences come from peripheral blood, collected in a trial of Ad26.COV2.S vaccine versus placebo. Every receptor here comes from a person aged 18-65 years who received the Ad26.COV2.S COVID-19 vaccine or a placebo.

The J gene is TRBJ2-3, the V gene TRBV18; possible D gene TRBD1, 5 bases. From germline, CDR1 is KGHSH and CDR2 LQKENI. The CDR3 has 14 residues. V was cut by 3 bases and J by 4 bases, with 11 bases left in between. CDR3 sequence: CASSPDQGADTQYF. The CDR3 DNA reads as TGTGCCAGCTCACCCGACCAGGGCGCAGATACGCAGTATTTT.

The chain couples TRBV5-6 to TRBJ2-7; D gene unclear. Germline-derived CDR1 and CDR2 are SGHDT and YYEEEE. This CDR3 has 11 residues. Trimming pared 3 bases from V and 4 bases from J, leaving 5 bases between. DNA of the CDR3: TGTGCCAGCAGCTATTATTACGAGCAGTACTTC. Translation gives CASSYYYEQYF.

CDR3 sequence reads: CATSDSRGGDRETQYF. The CDR3 coding sequence is TGTGCCACCAGTGATTCTAGGGGCGGGGACCGGGAGACCCAGTACTTC. The rearrangement joins TRBV24-1 to TRBJ2-5; D is possibly TRBD2 (6 bases). Germline values: CDR1 KGHDR, CDR2 SFDVKD. The ends were cut back, 2 bases at V and 5 bases at J, with 17 bases in the middle. The CDR3 covers 16 residues.

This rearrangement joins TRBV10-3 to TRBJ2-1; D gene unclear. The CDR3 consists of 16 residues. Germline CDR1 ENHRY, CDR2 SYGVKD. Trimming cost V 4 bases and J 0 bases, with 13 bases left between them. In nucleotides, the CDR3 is TGTGCCATCAGTGTGGTGGAGTCGAGCTCCTACAATGAGCAGTTCTTC. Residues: CAISVVESSSYNEQFF.

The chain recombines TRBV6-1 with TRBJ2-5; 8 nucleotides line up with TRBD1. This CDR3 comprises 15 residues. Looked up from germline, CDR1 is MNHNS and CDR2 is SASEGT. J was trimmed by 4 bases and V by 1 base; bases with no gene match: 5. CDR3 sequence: CASSEGTGFRETQYF. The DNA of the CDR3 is TGTGCCAGCAGTGAAGGGACAGGGTTTAGAGAGACCCAGTACTTC.

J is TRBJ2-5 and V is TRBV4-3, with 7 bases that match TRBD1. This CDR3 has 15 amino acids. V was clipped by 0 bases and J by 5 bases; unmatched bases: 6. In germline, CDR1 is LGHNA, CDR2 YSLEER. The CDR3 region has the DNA TGCGCCAGCAGCCAAGATCGCACAGGGGTGGAGACCCAGTACTTC. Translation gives CASSQDRTGVETQYF.

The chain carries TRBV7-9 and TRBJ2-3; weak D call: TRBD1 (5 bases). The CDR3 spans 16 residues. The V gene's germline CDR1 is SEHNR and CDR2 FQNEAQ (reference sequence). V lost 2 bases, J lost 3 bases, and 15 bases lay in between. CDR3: CASSLKGWQGTDTQYF. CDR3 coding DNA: TGTGCCAGCAGCTTAAAAGGCTGGCAGGGAACAGATACGCAGTATTTT.

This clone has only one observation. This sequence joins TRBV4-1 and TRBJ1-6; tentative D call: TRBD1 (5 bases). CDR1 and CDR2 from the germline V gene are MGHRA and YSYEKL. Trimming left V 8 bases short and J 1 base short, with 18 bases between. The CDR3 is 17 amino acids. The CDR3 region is CASRGGDLLSYNSPLHF. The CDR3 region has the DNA TGCGCCAGCCGCGGAGGGGATTTACTTTCCTATAATTCACCCCTCCACTTT.

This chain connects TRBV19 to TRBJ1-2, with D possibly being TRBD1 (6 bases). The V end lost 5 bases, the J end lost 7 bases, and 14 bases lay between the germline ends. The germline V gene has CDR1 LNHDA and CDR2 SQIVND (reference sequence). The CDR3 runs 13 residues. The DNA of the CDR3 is TGTGCCAGTAGTTCACAGGGCCGGGGTGGCTACACCTTC. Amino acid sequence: CASSSQGRGGYTF.